The 3 T cell receptor beta chains given below trace back to one sample, sequenced in a study of control samples from healthy donors and cancer patients. Data came from immunoSEQ multiplex PCR; TCRdb stores just in-frame clones and leaves some out. This table has 45,000 or so clones, 87% appearing once. The sequenced sample was PBMCs. The source is a woman in her sixties or seventies with lung cancer.

This sequence joins TRBV4-3 and TRBJ2-3; possible D gene TRBD2, 6 bases. Germline V gene data show CDR1 as LGHNA and CDR2 as YSLEER. The CDR3 consists of 19 residues. Trimming cost V 0 bases and J 2 bases, with 21 bases left between them. The CDR3, as DNA: TGCGCCAGCAGCCAAGATAGTCTGGGGCGGAGGGGTTTCACAGATACGCAGTATTTT. Its protein is CASSQDSLGRRGFTDTQYF.

The chain uses TRBV9 and TRBJ2-1, with 9 bases that match TRBD2. The CDR3 extends over 18 amino acids. Per the germline V gene, CDR1 is SGDLS and CDR2 is YYNGEE. V lost 0 bases, J lost 2 bases, and 9 bases stayed unmatched. The CDR3 is CASSVVDETSGPYNEQFF. DNA for the CDR3: TGTGCCAGCAGCGTAGTAGACGAGACTAGCGGACCCTACAATGAGCAGTTCTTC.

This chain uses TRBV29-1 with TRBJ2-5, with TRBD1 as a possible D gene (6 bases). Germline CDR1 reads SQVTM; CDR2 reads ANQGSEA. This CDR3 has 13 amino acids. Deletions cut 3 bases from V and 1 base from J, with 9 bases between. CDR3 nucleotides: TGCAGCGTTGATACGACAGGCCAAGAGACCCAGTACTTC. Its protein product is CSVDTTGQETQYF.